This entry lists 21 T cell receptor beta chains sequenced from one sample in a study of cytomegalovirus exposure and HLA in healthy donors. Primers: 60 Vbeta forward and 13 Jbeta reverse. This table comes from immunoSEQ multiplex PCR, and its TCRdb copy is limited to in-frame clones, with some not included. The sample yields about 90,000 clones, around 84% seen once. Sequences were obtained from PBMCs. The receptors originated from a man aged 18 to 35 in good health and CMV-seronegative.

V and J are TRBV27 and TRBJ2-3, with 13 bases fitting TRBD2. J gave up 4 bases and V 6 bases, and 7 bases lay outside the gene matches. The CDR3 contains 16 residues. Looked up from germline, CDR1 is MNHEY and CDR2 is SMNVEV (reference sequence). The CDR3 is CASRNTLAGGADTQYF. The CDR3 nucleotides are TGTGCCAGCAGGAACACACTAGCGGGAGGGGCAGATACGCAGTATTTT.

The rearrangement uses TRBV18 and TRBJ2-5; weak D call: TRBD2 (6 bases). The CDR3 totals 14 residues. The V gene lost 5 bases and the J gene lost 4 bases, with 14 bases spanning the gap. Germline lookup yields CDR1 KGHSH and CDR2 LQKENI. DNA for the CDR3: TGTGCCAGCTCAGAACGGGGACTCGGAGAGACCCAGTACTTC. This codes for CASSERGLGETQYF.

J is TRBJ1-2 and V is TRBV6-1, with 9 bases aligning to TRBD1. There are 15 residues in the CDR3. The V gene's germline CDR1 is MNHNS and CDR2 SASEGT. With 4 bases clipped from V and 5 bases from J, the junction kept 8 bases outside the gene matches. CDR3 loop: CASSAYSTGGYGYTF. DNA of the CDR3: TGTGCCAGCAGTGCCTACTCGACAGGGGGGTATGGCTACACCTTC.

The chain employs TRBV5-1 and TRBJ2-7; possible D gene TRBD2, 6 bases. V lost 2 bases, J lost 3 bases, and 12 bases lay in between. The germline V gene has CDR1 SGHRS and CDR2 YFSETQ. This CDR3 comprises 14 residues. The CDR3 nucleotides are TGCGCCAGCAGCTTATCGGGAGTGGGCTACGAGCAGTACTTC. Its translation: CASSLSGVGYEQYF. The entire variable domain, with the rest obtained from reference TRBV5-1 and TRBJ2-7, is as follows: KAGVTQTPRYLIKTRGQQVTLSCSPISGHRSVSWYQQTPGQGLQFLFEYFSETQRNKGNFPGRFSGRQFSNSRSEMNVSTLELGDSALYLCASSLSGVGYEQYFGPGTRLTVT.

The chain joins TRBV7-2 to TRBJ2-5, with D perhaps matching TRBD2 (6 bases). The CDR3 sequence is 15 residues long. Germline V gene lookup returns CDR1 SGHTA and CDR2 FQGNSA. V was clipped by 4 bases and J by 2 bases, with 14 bases between them. As DNA, the CDR3 is TGTGCCAGCAGCTCCCTGGGAGGTCCGCAAGAGACCCAGTACTTC. Translating gives CASSSLGGPQETQYF.

The chain uses TRBV5-1 and TRBJ1-5; D gene uncertain. The CDR3 runs to 15 residues. The germline gives CDR1 SGHRS, CDR2 YFSETQ. V lost 0 bases to trimming and J lost 4 bases, with 11 bases between them. The DNA of the CDR3 is TGCGCCAGCAGCTTGGTACCGGGAGTGAATCAGCCCCAGCATTTT. It is translated as CASSLVPGVNQPQHF.

The V and J genes are TRBV18 and TRBJ2-7, with D possibly TRBD1 on 6 matching bases. Trimming removed 6 bases from V and 6 bases from J, with 15 bases in between. This CDR3 has 13 residues. The V gene's germline CDR1 is KGHSH and CDR2 LQKENI. CDR3 DNA: TGTGCCAGCTCGAGCCGACAGGCAGGCGAGCAGTACTTC. Protein: CASSSRQAGEQYF.

The chain recombines TRBV11-2 with TRBJ2-7, with D maybe TRBD2 (6 bases). The CDR3 loop spans 16 amino acids. The ends were cut back, 0 bases at V and 3 bases at J, with 15 bases in the middle. Germline CDR1 SGHAT, CDR2 FQNNGV. The CDR3 DNA sequence: TGTGCCAGCAGCTTAGAACCGGGAGATCTTTTCTACGAGCAGTACTTC. It is translated as CASSLEPGDLFYEQYF.

This chain uses TRBV27 with TRBJ2-1; 12 bases are shared with TRBD1. The CDR3 covers 15 residues. V shed 6 bases and J 2 bases; nucleotides not matched to a gene: 2. Germline V gene data show CDR1 as MNHEY and CDR2 as SMNVEV (reference sequence). The chain's CDR3 is CASRGTGGPYNEQFF. The CDR3, as DNA: TGTGCCAGCAGGGGGACAGGGGGCCCCTACAATGAGCAGTTCTTC.

A few counts support this clone. The rearrangement joins TRBV10-3 to TRBJ1-5, with a tentative D call TRBD1 (6 bases). Germline values: CDR1 ENHRY, CDR2 SYGVKD. Trimming shortened V by 0 bases and J by 4 bases, and 7 bases separated the two germline ends. The CDR3 runs to 14 residues. The CDR3 here is CAISESQGNQPQHF. The CDR3 DNA reads as TGTGCCATCAGTGAGTCACAGGGTAATCAGCCCCAGCATTTT.

This clone has just one count. The CDR3 sequence is CASAQHGTLTLNIQYF. CDR3 nucleotide sequence: TGTGCTAGTGCCCAACACGGGACACTGACCTTAAACATTCAGTACTTC. The rearrangement links TRBV12-5 to TRBJ2-4, with TRBD1 as a possible D gene (6 bases). From germline, CDR1 is LGHNT and CDR2 FRNRAP. Trimming shortened V by 7 bases and J by 6 bases, and 22 bases separated the two germline ends. The CDR3 is 16 residues long.

This clone showed up just a few times. V gene TRBV6-1 combines with J gene TRBJ1-3; TRBD1 matches 10 bases. The CDR3 totals 17 residues. Unmatched junction bases numbered 8, after V lost 4 bases and J lost 2 bases. Germline lookup yields CDR1 MNHNS and CDR2 SASEGT. The CDR3 DNA follows: TGTGCCAGCAGTGCTGGGACAGGGGACGTCGCTGGAAACACCATATATTTT. Residues: CASSAGTGDVAGNTIYF.

The chain employs TRBV30 and TRBJ2-5; perhaps TRBD1 as D (6 bases). The J call may be in error: the DNA end matches TRBJ2-7 better. From germline, CDR1 is GTSNPN and CDR2 SVGIG (reference sequence). This CDR3 contains 13 residues. In DNA form, the CDR3 reads TGTGCCTGGAGGATCCGGACCAGGGGCGAGCAGTACTTC. It specifies CAWRIRTRGEQYF.

This chain uses TRBV5-4 with TRBJ2-5; tentative D call: TRBD1 (5 bases). The CDR3 contains 14 residues. The V end was cut by 3 bases, the J end by 2 bases, with 11 bases between. CDR1 and CDR2 (germline): SGHNT, YYREEE (reference sequence). The DNA of the CDR3 is TGTGCCAGCAGCTCTGGGGCACGACAAGAGACCCAGTACTTC. Protein product: CASSSGARQETQYF. Based on the CDR3 plus reference TRBV5-4 and TRBJ2-5, the full variable domain is ETGVTQSPTHLIKTRGQQVTLRCSSQSGHNTVSWYQQALGQGPQFIFQYYREEENGRGNFPPRFSGLQFPNYSSELNVNALELDDSALYLCASSSGARQETQYFGPGTRLLVL.

The genes are TRBV29-1 and TRBJ2-7, with 8 positions matching TRBD2. This CDR3 is 12 amino acids long. Germline V gene data show CDR1 as SQVTM and CDR2 as ANQGSEA. Unmatched junction bases numbered 1, after V lost 1 base and J lost 5 bases. The CDR3: CSVEVSGNEQYF. In nucleotides, the CDR3 is TGCAGCGTTGAAGTTAGCGGGAACGAGCAGTACTTC.

This rearrangement joins TRBV5-1 to TRBJ2-4, with 11 positions matching TRBD1. This CDR3 has 14 amino acids. With V trimmed by 2 bases and J by 6 bases, 1 base remained unmatched. The germline V gene encodes CDR1 SGHRS and CDR2 YFSETQ. The CDR3 DNA is TGCGCCAGCAGCTTTGGACAGGGGGCAAACATTCAGTACTTC. Translation gives CASSFGQGANIQYF.

The chain uses TRBV29-1 and TRBJ2-5; 8 positions agree with TRBD2. The V segment lost 4 bases and the J segment 5 bases; nucleotides outside the gene matches: 9. Germline loops: CDR1 SQVTM, CDR2 ANQGSEA. There are 14 residues in the CDR3. As DNA, the CDR3 is TGCAGCGTTGGTCTAGCGGGCCTAGGGGAGACCCAGTACTTC. Protein: CSVGLAGLGETQYF.

V and J are TRBV18 and TRBJ2-7, with D perhaps TRBD2 (6 bases). CDR1 and CDR2 from the germline V gene are KGHSH and LQKENI. V lost 3 bases and J 0 bases, leaving 12 bases between the germline ends. This CDR3 has 15 amino acids. The CDR3 bases are TGTGCCAGCTCACCCCCGGGAGTGAGCTCCTACGAGCAGTACTTC. Protein: CASSPPGVSSYEQYF.

The V call is TRBV9, the J call TRBJ2-1; D unclear. The germline V gene has CDR1 SGDLS and CDR2 YYNGEE. Trimming shortened V by 2 bases and J by 8 bases, and 8 bases separated the two germline ends. The CDR3 spans 12 residues. The CDR3 bases are TGTGCCAGCAGCGTTCGGTACGATGAGCAGTTCTTC. Residues: CASSVRYDEQFF.

The J gene is TRBJ2-4, the V gene TRBV5-1, with D perhaps TRBD1 (5 bases). V was trimmed by 0 bases and J by 3 bases, leaving 16 bases between them. The CDR3 sequence is 17 residues long. CDR1 is SGHRS and CDR2 is YFSETQ in the germline V gene. Here the CDR3 reads CASSLVPPSDSKNIQYF. The CDR3 region has the DNA TGCGCCAGCAGCTTGGTGCCACCGTCCGACAGCAAAAACATTCAGTACTTC.

The CDR3 nucleotides are TGTGCCAGTACAGGGGGTTTCAACACTGAAGCTTTCTTT. It codes for CASTGGFNTEAFF. J is TRBJ1-1 and V is TRBV19, with 7 nucleotides matching TRBD1. CDR3 size: 13 residues. J gave up 2 bases and V 7 bases, and 4 bases lay outside the gene matches. Germline lookup yields CDR1 LNHDA and CDR2 SQIVND (reference sequence).